These 11 T cell receptor beta chains originate from one sample sequenced in a study of blood T cell repertoires in COVID-19. Repertoires were generated with immunoSEQ multiplex PCR, while TCRdb's copy carries only in-frame clones and drops some. Altogether under 200,000 clones are present, roughly 84% being singletons, with the ten largest covering more than 12%. The specimen sequenced was peripheral blood. These receptor sequences come from a woman in her 70s with COVID-19, enrolled during active disease.

The rearrangement joins TRBV6-5 to TRBJ1-6, with D unclear. V was pared by 0 bases and J by 5 bases, with 8 bases between. Per germline, CDR1 MNHEY and CDR2 SVGAGI. This CDR3 has 15 amino acids. As DNA, the CDR3 is TGTGCCAGCAGTTACTCGACTCCGGATAATTCACCCCTCCACTTT. It yields the protein CASSYSTPDNSPLHF.

The rearrangement uses TRBV18 and TRBJ2-2, with 7 bases identical to TRBD2. Per the germline V gene, CDR1 is KGHSH and CDR2 is LQKENI. The CDR3 has 14 amino acids. V shed 4 bases and J 5 bases; nucleotides not matched to a gene: 4. This chain's CDR3 is CASSRGGRTGELFF. CDR3 DNA: TGTGCCAGCTCACGGGGGGGACGAACCGGGGAGCTGTTTTTT.

The rearrangement uses TRBV15 and TRBJ1-5; D possibly corresponds to TRBD1 (6 bases). The germline V gene encodes CDR1 LNHNV and CDR2 YYDKDF (reference sequence). This CDR3 spans 15 amino acids. V was trimmed by 2 bases and J by 3 bases, leaving 11 bases between them. DNA of the CDR3: TGTGCCACCAGCAGATCCGGACAGAACAATCAGCCCCAGCATTTT. This translates into CATSRSGQNNQPQHF.

Only one count was recorded for this clone. The chain has TRBV12-3 or TRBV12-4 and TRBJ1-1; 7 bases agree with TRBD1. The CDR3 runs 12 residues. V shed 7 bases, J shed 10 bases, and the junction held 9 bases outside the gene matches. The CDR3 DNA reads as TGTGCCAGCACCATAGACAGGGCTGGAGCTTTCTTT. Residues: CASTIDRAGAFF.

The chain uses TRBV6-2 or TRBV6-3 and TRBJ2-7; TRBD1 matches 8 bases. Germline V gene data show CDR1 as MNHEY and CDR2 as SVGEGT. The CDR3 runs to 16 residues. Losses at the gene ends were 5 bases for V and 7 bases for J; bases not matched to a gene: 16. This CDR3 reads CASSLDRGKSAGEQYF. The DNA of the CDR3 is TGTGCCAGCAGTCTAGACAGGGGAAAATCGGCGGGTGAGCAGTACTTC.

The V gene is TRBV27, the J gene TRBJ2-1; 8 positions match TRBD1. The CDR3 runs to 16 residues. The J segment lost 5 bases and the V segment lost 5 bases, leaving 11 bases of the junction unmatched. In germline, CDR1 is MNHEY, CDR2 SMNVEV (reference sequence). The CDR3 protein is CASSRPPTGAHNEQFF. Here the CDR3 DNA reads TGTGCCAGCAGTCGACCCCCGACAGGGGCCCACAATGAGCAGTTCTTC.

This rearrangement joins TRBV6-1 to TRBJ2-3; possible D gene TRBD1, 6 bases. The CDR3 totals 17 residues. The V end was cut by 4 bases, the J end by 1 base, with 18 bases between. Germline loops: CDR1 MNHNS, CDR2 SASEGT. The CDR3 reads CASSGSWGRGGTDTQYF. The CDR3 nucleotides are TGTGCCAGCAGTGGGTCCTGGGGCAGGGGTGGCACAGATACGCAGTATTTT.

The chain has TRBV27 and TRBJ2-7; 8 bases agree with TRBD1. CDR3 length equals 15 residues. J gave up 3 bases and V 7 bases, and 11 bases lay outside the gene matches. Looked up from germline, CDR1 is MNHEY and CDR2 is SMNVEV (reference sequence). The DNA for the CDR3 is TGTGCCAGCACCATCCACCGGGGACAGGACTACGAGCAGTACGTC. Residues: CASTIHRGQDYEQYV.

The chain uses TRBV19 and TRBJ2-2; TRBD2 agrees at 8 bases. J gave up 2 bases and V 3 bases, and 11 bases lay outside the gene matches. CDR3 length: 18 amino acids. Germline V gives CDR1 LNHDA, CDR2 SQIVND (reference sequence). CDR3 residues: CASSILLGSGGNTGELFF. The DNA for the CDR3 is TGTGCCAGTAGTATCCTCTTAGGGAGCGGGGGTAACACCGGGGAGCTGTTTTTT.

V is TRBV19 and J is TRBJ2-1, with 7 bases that match TRBD1. Germline V gene lookup returns CDR1 LNHDA and CDR2 SQIVND (reference sequence). V shed 3 bases, J shed 8 bases, and the junction held 7 bases outside the gene matches. The CDR3 extends over 14 amino acids. The CDR3 protein is CASSIPRQGDEQFF. CDR3 in DNA: TGTGCCAGTAGTATCCCAAGACAGGGCGATGAGCAGTTCTTC. The full variable domain, with the rest looked up from reference TRBV19 and TRBJ2-1, is DGGITQSPKYLFRKEGQNVTLSCEQNLNHDAMYWYRQDPGQGLRLIYYSQIVNDFQKGDIAEGYSVSREKKESFPLTVTSAQKNPTAFYLCASSIPRQGDEQFFGPGTRLTVL.

The chain is built from TRBV28 and TRBJ1-1; 8 nucleotides match TRBD1. The J segment lost 5 bases and the V segment lost 5 bases, leaving 7 bases of the junction unmatched. CDR3 length: 14 residues. CDR1 and CDR2 from the germline V gene are MDHEN and SYDVKM. The CDR3 here is CASSPRGLGTEAFF. CDR3 DNA sequence: TGTGCCAGCAGTCCCAGGGGGCTAGGTACTGAAGCTTTCTTT.